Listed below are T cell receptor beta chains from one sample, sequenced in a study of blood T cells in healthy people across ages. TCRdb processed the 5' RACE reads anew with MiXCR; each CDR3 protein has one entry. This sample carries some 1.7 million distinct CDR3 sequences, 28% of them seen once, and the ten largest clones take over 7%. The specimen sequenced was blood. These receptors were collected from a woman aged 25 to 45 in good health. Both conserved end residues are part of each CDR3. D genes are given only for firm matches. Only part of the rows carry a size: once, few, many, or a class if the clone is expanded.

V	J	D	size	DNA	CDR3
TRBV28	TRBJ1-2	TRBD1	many	TGTGCCAGCGCTCAGGGAGACAGGGGATATGGCTACACCTTC	CASAQGDRGYGYTF
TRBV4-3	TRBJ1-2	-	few	TGCGCCAGCAGCCAAGATCTGAATCCCGGAGTCTATGGCTACACCTTC	CASSQDLNPGVYGYTF
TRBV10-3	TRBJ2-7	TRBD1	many	TGTGCCATTGCTGGACAGGGGGCCAACGAGCAGTACTTC	CAIAGQGANEQYF
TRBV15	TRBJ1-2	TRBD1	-	TGTGCCGCCAGCAGAGAAACAGGGGGTTATGGCTACACCTTC	CAASRETGGYGYTF
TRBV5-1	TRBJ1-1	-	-	TGCGCCAGCACCCAGTCGGGCCCGGGTACTGAAGCTTTCTTT	CASTQSGPGTEAFF
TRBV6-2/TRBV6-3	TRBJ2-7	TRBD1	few	TGTGCCACATCTAGGACAGGGGATTACGACGAGCAGTACTTC	CATSRTGDYDEQYF
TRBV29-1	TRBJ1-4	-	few	TGCAGCGGAAGTCGTGAAAAACTGTTTTTT	CSGSREKLFF
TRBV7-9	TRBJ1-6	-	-	TGTGCCAGCAGCTGGGGTGGCATTAGCGCTTCACCCCTCCACTTT	CASSWGGISASPLHF
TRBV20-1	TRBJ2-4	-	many	TGCAGTGCTAGAGATTGGACTCGTCTAGCCAAAAACATTCAGTACTTC	CSARDWTRLAKNIQYF
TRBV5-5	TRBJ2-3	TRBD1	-	TGTGCCAGCAGCTTCCCAAGGACAGGGGTTAGCACAGATACGCAGTATTTT	CASSFPRTGVSTDTQYF
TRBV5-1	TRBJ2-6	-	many	TGCGCCAGCAGCTTGGCCTCGGGCTCTGGGGCCAACGTCCTGACTTTC	CASSLASGSGANVLTF
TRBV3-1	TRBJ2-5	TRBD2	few	TGTGCCAGCAGCCAAGGCTTAAGACTAGCGGGGGAAGAGACCCAGTACTTC	CASSQGLRLAGEETQYF
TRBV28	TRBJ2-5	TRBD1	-	TGTGCCAGCAGTTCGGGGACAGGTGGGTCGGAGACCCAGTACTTC	CASSSGTGGSETQYF
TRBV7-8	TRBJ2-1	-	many	TGTGCCAGCAGCTTAGGACGACAACTCGCCTCAAATGAGCAGTTCTTC	CASSLGRQLASNEQFF
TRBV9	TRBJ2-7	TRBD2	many	TGTGCCAGCAGCCCCCGTGGAGCGGGGGGCGAGCAGTACTTC	CASSPRGAGGEQYF
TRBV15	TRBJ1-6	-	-	TGTGCCACCGGCAGAGGCCGACAGGATAATTCACCCCTCCACTTT	CATGRGRQDNSPLHF
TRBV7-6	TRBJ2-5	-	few	TGTGCCAGCAGCTGGGCCCGACAGGAGACCCAGTACTTC	CASSWARQETQYF
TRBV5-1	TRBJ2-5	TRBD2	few	TGCGCCAGCAGCACCGGGACTAGCGGGGGGGTTCGTGAGACCCAGTACTTC	CASSTGTSGGVRETQYF